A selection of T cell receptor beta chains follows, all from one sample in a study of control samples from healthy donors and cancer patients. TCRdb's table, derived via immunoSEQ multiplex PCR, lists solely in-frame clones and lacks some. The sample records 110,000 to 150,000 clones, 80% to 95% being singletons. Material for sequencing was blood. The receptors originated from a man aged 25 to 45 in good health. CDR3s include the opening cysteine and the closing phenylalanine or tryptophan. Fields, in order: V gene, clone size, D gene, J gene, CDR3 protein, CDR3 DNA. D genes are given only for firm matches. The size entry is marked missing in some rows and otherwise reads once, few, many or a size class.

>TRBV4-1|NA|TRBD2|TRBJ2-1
CASSQDPVTSGSIQQFF
TGCGCCAGCAGCCAAGATCCAGTGACTAGCGGGAGTATTCAGCAGTTCTTC
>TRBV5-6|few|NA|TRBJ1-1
CASSSLPGGAFF
TGTGCCAGCAGCTCTCTCCCGGGGGGAGCTTTCTTT
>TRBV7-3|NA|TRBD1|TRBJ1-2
CASSLTGTGASGYTF
TGTGCCAGCAGCTTAACCGGGACAGGGGCTTCTGGCTACACCTTC
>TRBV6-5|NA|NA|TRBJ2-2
CASSSGGSTGELFF
TGTGCCAGCAGCTCAGGAGGCTCCACCGGGGAGCTGTTTTTT
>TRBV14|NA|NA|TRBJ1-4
CASSQGITGLTNEKLFF
TGTGCCAGCAGCCAGGGGATTACAGGGCTAACTAATGAAAAACTGTTTTTT
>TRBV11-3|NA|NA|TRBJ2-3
CASSLGGRRTDTQYF
TGTGCCAGCAGCTTAGGGGGGAGGCGCACAGATACGCAGTATTTT
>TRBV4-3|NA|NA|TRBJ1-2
CASSQNSGTENYGYTF
TGCGCCAGCAGCCAAAACTCCGGGACCGAAAACTATGGCTACACCTTC
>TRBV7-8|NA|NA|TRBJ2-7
CASKAASLFRGDEQYF
TGTGCCAGTAAAGCAGCTTCTTTATTTCGAGGGGACGAGCAGTACTTC
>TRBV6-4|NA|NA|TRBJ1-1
CASSEGAGSNTEAFF
TGTGCCAGCAGTGAAGGGGCAGGGTCGAACACTGAAGCTTTCTTT
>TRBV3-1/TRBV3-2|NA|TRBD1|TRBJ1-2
CASSQVPGQGDGYTF
TGTGCCAGCAGCCAAGTTCCGGGACAGGGCGATGGCTACACCTTC
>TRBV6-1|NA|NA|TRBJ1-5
CASSDYSSGNQPQHF
TGTGCCAGCAGTGATTATAGTAGCGGCAATCAGCCCCAGCATTTT
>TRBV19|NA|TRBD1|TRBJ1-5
CASSLGQGDQPQHF
TGTGCCAGTAGTCTAGGACAGGGGGATCAGCCCCAGCATTTT
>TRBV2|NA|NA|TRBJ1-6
CASSEEKPTGRRSPLHF
TGTGCCAGCAGTGAAGAGAAGCCGACTGGGCGCCGATCACCCCTCCACTTT
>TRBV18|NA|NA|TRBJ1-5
CASSPQVPTSNQPQHF
TGTGCCAGCTCACCACAGGTCCCAACCTCCAATCAGCCCCAGCATTTT
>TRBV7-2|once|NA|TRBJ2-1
CASSFGLNTRVYNEQFF
TGTGCCAGCAGCTTTGGACTAAACACCCGCGTGTACAATGAGCAGTTCTTC
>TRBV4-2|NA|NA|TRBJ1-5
CASSQVSGDQPQHF
TGTGCCAGCAGCCAAGTGTCCGGGGATCAGCCCCAGCATTTT
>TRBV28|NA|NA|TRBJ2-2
CASRPQGTGELFF
TGTGCCAGCCGGCCACAGGGAACCGGGGAGCTGTTTTTT
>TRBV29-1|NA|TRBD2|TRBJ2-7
CSATSLSGGGEQYF
TGCAGCGCAACTTCACTAAGCGGGGGTGGCGAGCAGTACTTC
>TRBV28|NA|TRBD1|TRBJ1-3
CASSLVTGASSGNTIYF
TGTGCCAGCAGTTTAGTCACAGGGGCAAGCTCTGGAAACACCATATATTTT
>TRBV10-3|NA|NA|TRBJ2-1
CAISERGRPTSNEQFF
TGTGCCATCAGTGAACGTGGGCGACCGACGAGCAATGAGCAGTTCTTC
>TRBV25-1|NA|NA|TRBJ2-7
CASSEDNEQYF
TGTGCCAGCAGTGAAGATAACGAGCAGTACTTC
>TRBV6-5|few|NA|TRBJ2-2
CASSRTHEAGELFF
TGTGCCAGCAGTAGGACTCACGAGGCCGGGGAGCTGTTTTTT
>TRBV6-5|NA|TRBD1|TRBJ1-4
CASSRGQGRNEKLFF
TGTGCCAGCAGCCGAGGACAGGGGCGGAATGAAAAACTGTTTTTT
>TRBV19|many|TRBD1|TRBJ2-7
CASWWGTGGLSWYEQYF
TGTGCCAGTTGGTGGGGGACAGGGGGCTTGTCCTGGTACGAGCAGTACTTC
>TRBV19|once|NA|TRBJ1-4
CASSRDRTATNEKLFF
TGTGCCAGTAGTAGGGACCGAACAGCGACTAATGAAAAACTGTTTTTT
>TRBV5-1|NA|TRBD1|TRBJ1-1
CASSFGDRVVNTEAFF
TGCGCCAGCAGCTTTGGTGACAGGGTGGTGAACACTGAAGCTTTCTTT
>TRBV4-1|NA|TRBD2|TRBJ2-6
CASSQVGLADLTGANVLTF
TGCGCCAGCAGCCAAGTGGGACTAGCGGATCTTACTGGGGCCAACGTCCTGACTTTC
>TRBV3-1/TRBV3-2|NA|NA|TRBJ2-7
CASSQSEEQYF
TGTGCCAGCAGCCAAAGCGAGGAGCAGTACTTC